The clone carrying this TCR beta chain was recorded a few times. Antigen specificity is unknown. This record comes from a study of T cells in Graves' hyperthyroidism and ophthalmopathy. Exclusion criteria comprised uncontrolled infection, other autoimmune disease, pregnancy or lactation. Diagnosis rested on symptoms, serum thyroxine and TRAb, thyroid ultrasound, and orbital computed tomography. The source of the PBMCs was more than 9.5 ml of fresh peripheral blood. Amplified regions were TCR beta CDR3 sequences from RNA transcripts. First-round RT-PCR with HTBI primers amplified the TCR CDR3 region. TCRdb reanalysed the multiplex PCR reads using MiXCR and keeps one entry per CDR3 protein. The data show roughly 400,000 distinct CDR3 sequences, with over 13% seen just once and 25% to 30% held by the top ten. Study results and limitations: The model anticipated ophthalmopathy a median about six months pre-onset.

V was trimmed by 5 bases and J by 7 bases, leaving 23 bases between them. Per the germline V gene, CDR1 is SGHTA and CDR2 is FQGNSA. The CDR3 consists of 17 residues. The sample consisted of blood. This chain uses TRBV7-2 with TRBJ2-2, with a tentative D call TRBD2 (6 bases). This clonotype was sampled from a man in his forties or fifties with Graves' ophthalmopathy. The CDR3 protein is CASSLSVSRELIGELFF. The CDR3 DNA reads as TGTGCCAGCAGCCTGTCCGTCTCGCGGGAATTGATCGGGGAGCTGTTTTTT.